One sample yielded the 14 T cell receptor beta chains listed below, sequenced in a study of T cell responses to AZD1222 COVID-19 vaccine. Sequencing was performed with immunoSEQ multiplex PCR; in TCRdb, only in-frame clones are kept and a portion is missing. There are 95,000 to 150,000 clones in the sample; roughly 92% occur only once, and approximately 1.5% lies in the top ten. This material consisted of peripheral blood, taken on day 0 of AZD1222 vaccination. These receptors all stem from an adult in good health.

The chain joins TRBV6-6 to TRBJ2-1; D gene uncertain. The CDR3 totals 11 residues. Trimming cost V 4 bases and J 8 bases, with 6 bases left between them. The germline gives CDR1 MNHNY, CDR2 SVGAGI (reference sequence). The CDR3 DNA follows: TGTGCCAGCAGTTCAACACATGAGCAGTTCTTC. It yields the protein CASSSTHEQFF.

The J gene is TRBJ2-7, the V gene TRBV24-1, with TRBD1 identical over 11 bases. Germline values: CDR1 KGHDR, CDR2 SFDVKD. Germline trimming cut 4 bases from V and 2 bases from J; bases unmatched to any gene: 3. The CDR3 length is 15 residues. This chain's CDR3 is CATSDPGQGAYEQYF. CDR3 nucleotides: TGTGCCACCAGTGACCCGGGACAGGGGGCCTACGAGCAGTACTTC.

The CDR3 sequence is CASSLVSGSPLHF. CDR3 DNA: TGTGCCAGCAGCTTGGTTTCCGGATCACCCCTCCACTTT. This chain connects TRBV7-3 to TRBJ1-6; D is ambiguous. This CDR3 is built from 13 residues. In germline, CDR1 is SGHTA, CDR2 FQGTGA. V was pared by 3 bases and J by 10 bases, with 10 bases between.

This chain joins TRBV18 and TRBJ2-5; possible D gene TRBD1, 5 bases. The germline gives CDR1 KGHSH, CDR2 LQKENI. Trimming left V 2 bases short and J 2 bases short, with 12 bases between. There are 15 residues in the CDR3. The CDR3 DNA sequence: TGTGCCAGCTCACCAGGACAACCACGGCAAGAGACCCAGTACTTC. This translates into CASSPGQPRQETQYF.

The J gene is TRBJ2-3, the V gene TRBV19, with D unresolved. The V end was cut by 9 bases, the J end by 2 bases, with 15 bases between. Germline V gives CDR1 LNHDA, CDR2 SQIVND (reference sequence). The CDR3 is 14 residues long. CDR3 DNA: TGTGCCAGCTTGGCTGGCGGATACACAGATACGCAGTATTTT. It translates to CASLAGGYTDTQYF.

The chain recombines TRBV18 with TRBJ2-7; a possible D gene is TRBD1 (5 bases). Germline V gene sequence: CDR1 KGHSH, CDR2 LQKENI. The CDR3 length is 14 residues. The ends were cut back, 1 base at V and 1 base at J, with 8 bases in the middle. The CDR3: CASSPRDRSYEQYV. The CDR3 DNA is TGTGCCAGCTCACCACGCGACAGATCCTACGAGCAGTACGTC.

The chain links TRBV9 to TRBJ1-2; 7 bases are a match to TRBD1. After removal of 0 bases from V and 4 bases from J, the junction contained 15 bases not matched to a gene. This CDR3 has 18 residues. Looked up from germline, CDR1 is SGDLS and CDR2 is YYNGEE. DNA of the CDR3: TGTGCCAGCAGCGTAGAATGGGACAGATCACTAGCTAGCTATGGCTACACCTTC. It translates to CASSVEWDRSLASYGYTF.

V and J are TRBV5-4 and TRBJ1-1; no clear D gene. The CDR3 totals 15 residues. The V gene lost 1 base and the J gene lost 1 base, with 11 bases spanning the gap. Germline values: CDR1 SGHNT, CDR2 YYREEE (reference sequence). In DNA, the CDR3 is TGTGCCAGCAGCTTGAACATGCTGCCGAACACTGAAGCTTTCTTT. Translation gives CASSLNMLPNTEAFF.

The V gene is TRBV12-3 or TRBV12-4, the J gene TRBJ1-1; D gene unclear. The germline V and J ends were trimmed by 1 base and 8 bases, with 11 bases remaining between them. The CDR3 has 13 residues. This CDR3 reads CASSLEGRMEAFF. CDR3 sequence (DNA): TGTGCCAGCAGTTTAGAAGGACGGATGGAAGCTTTCTTT.

The CDR3 DNA reads TGTGCCACCCGGGAGGGGGGATGGGCTGGAAACACCATATATTTT. Protein product: CATREGGWAGNTIYF. V is TRBV6-5 and J is TRBJ1-3; D might be TRBD1 (6 bases). V gave up 10 bases and J gave up 2 bases, with 18 bases separating them. The CDR3 totals 15 residues. The V gene's germline CDR1 is MNHEY and CDR2 SVGAGI.

The rearrangement uses TRBV27 and TRBJ1-1; 11 bases line up with TRBD1. J gave up 8 bases and V 2 bases, and 7 bases lay outside the gene matches. The CDR3 loop spans 15 amino acids. The germline CDR1 and CDR2 sequences are MNHEY and SMNVEV (reference sequence). DNA for the CDR3: TGTGCCAGCAGTTTAGTGTCCCGGGACAGGGGGGAAGCTTTCTTT. Protein sequence: CASSLVSRDRGEAFF.

This chain links TRBV30 with TRBJ2-7; D gene ambiguous. Germline V gives CDR1 GTSNPN, CDR2 SVGIG (reference sequence). V was clipped by 4 bases and J by 1 base, with 14 bases between them. The CDR3 totals 14 residues. In DNA, the CDR3 is TGTGCCTGGAACCCTGGGCAGTATTCCTACGAGCAGTACTTC. It specifies CAWNPGQYSYEQYF. The full variable domain, its missing parts supplied by reference TRBV30 and TRBJ2-7, is SQTIHQWPATLVQPVGSPLSLECTVEGTSNPNLYWYRQAAGRGLQLLFYSVGIGQISSEVPQNLSASRPQDRQFILSSKKLLLSDSGFYLCAWNPGQYSYEQYFGPGTRLTVT.

The chain employs TRBV4-1 and TRBJ1-6, with 8 positions matching TRBD1. J was trimmed by 6 bases and V by 0 bases; bases with no gene match: 10. This CDR3 region has 18 residues. Germline loops: CDR1 MGHRA, CDR2 YSYEKL. The CDR3 here is CASSQDGRGRVGNSPLHF. CDR3 nucleotides: TGCGCCAGCAGCCAAGACGGCAGGGGGCGAGTTGGTAATTCACCCCTCCACTTT.

The V gene is TRBV7-3, the J gene TRBJ2-2, with D uncertain. The V gene lost 7 bases and the J gene lost 1 base, with 4 bases spanning the gap. Germline V gene lookup returns CDR1 SGHTA and CDR2 FQGTGA. CDR3 size: 12 residues. The chain's CDR3 is CASTQNTGELFF. As DNA, the CDR3 is TGTGCCAGCACCCAGAACACCGGGGAGCTGTTTTTT.